This TCR beta chain was captured in a study of human T cells and chemical hapten exposure. Study-wide context: Patients additionally received therapeutic doses of diphenylcyclopropenone on the scalp once a week, and this continued throughout the roughly 26-week study. Study findings and constraints: Expanded TCRs produced significantly more large CDR3 similarity clusters than controls did.

This clonotype was counted between two and nine times. The target antigen is unknown. TCRdb reprocessed the RACE reads via MiXCR and lists one record per CDR3 protein. The sample consists of some 70,000 distinct CDR3 sequences, approximately 9.9% of them appearing once. Described time point: pre-sensitization, week 0. Treatment here: therapeutic diphenylcyclopropenone sensitization with weekly scalp DPC. From whole blood left unfractionated, total RNA was extracted. V was pared by 0 bases and J by 4 bases, with 12 bases between. The CDR3 has 14 residues. Germline CDR1 is DFQATT and CDR2 is SNEGSKA (reference sequence).

Here the sequenced sample was whole blood, taken in connection with sensitization to the hapten diphenylcyclopropenone (DPC). V is TRBV20-1 and J is TRBJ1-2; D is perhaps TRBD1 (5 bases). This receptor was obtained from a woman aged 45-65 years with alopecia areata. Some clones in this sample may be carry-over from other donors' samples. CDR3 DNA: TGCAGTGCTAGAGATCTGACAGCCATCTATGGCTACACCTTC. Its protein product is CSARDLTAIYGYTF.